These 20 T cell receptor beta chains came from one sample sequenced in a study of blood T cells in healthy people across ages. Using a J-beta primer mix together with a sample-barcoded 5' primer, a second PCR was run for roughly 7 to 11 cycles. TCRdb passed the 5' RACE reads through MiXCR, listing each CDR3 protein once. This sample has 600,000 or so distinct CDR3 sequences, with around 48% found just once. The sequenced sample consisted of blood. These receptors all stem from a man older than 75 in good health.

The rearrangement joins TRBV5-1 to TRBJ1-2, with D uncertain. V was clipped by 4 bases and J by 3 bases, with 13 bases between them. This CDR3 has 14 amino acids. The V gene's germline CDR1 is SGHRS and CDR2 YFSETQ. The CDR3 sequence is CASSAAEGYYGYTF. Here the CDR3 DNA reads TGCGCCAGCAGCGCGGCCGAAGGCTACTATGGCTACACCTTC.

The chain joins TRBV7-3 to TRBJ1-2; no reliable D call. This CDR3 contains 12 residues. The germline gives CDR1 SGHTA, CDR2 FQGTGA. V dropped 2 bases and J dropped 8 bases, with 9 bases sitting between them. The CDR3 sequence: CASSLDGEGYTF. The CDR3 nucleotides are TGTGCCAGCAGCTTAGATGGGGAAGGCTACACCTTC.

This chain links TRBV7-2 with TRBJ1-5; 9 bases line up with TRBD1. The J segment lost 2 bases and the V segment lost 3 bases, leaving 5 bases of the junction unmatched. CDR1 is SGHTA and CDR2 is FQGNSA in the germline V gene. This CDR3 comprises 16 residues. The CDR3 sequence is CASSFTGGAGNQPQHF. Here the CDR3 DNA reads TGTGCCAGCAGCTTTACAGGGGGCGCGGGCAATCAGCCCCAGCATTTT.

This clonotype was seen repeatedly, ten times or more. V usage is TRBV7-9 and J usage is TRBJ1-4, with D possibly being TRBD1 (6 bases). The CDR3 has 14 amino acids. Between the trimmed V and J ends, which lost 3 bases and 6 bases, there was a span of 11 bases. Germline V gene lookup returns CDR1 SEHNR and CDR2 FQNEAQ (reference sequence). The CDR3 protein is CASSFEGDHEKLFF. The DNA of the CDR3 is TGTGCCAGCAGCTTTGAGGGGGATCATGAAAAACTGTTTTTT.

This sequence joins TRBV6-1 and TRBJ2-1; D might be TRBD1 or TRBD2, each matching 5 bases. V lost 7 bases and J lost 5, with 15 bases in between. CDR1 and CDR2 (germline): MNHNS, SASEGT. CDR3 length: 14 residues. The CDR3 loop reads CASNPGTANNEQFF. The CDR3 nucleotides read TGTGCCAGCAACCCCGGGACGGCCAACAATGAGCAGTTCTTC.

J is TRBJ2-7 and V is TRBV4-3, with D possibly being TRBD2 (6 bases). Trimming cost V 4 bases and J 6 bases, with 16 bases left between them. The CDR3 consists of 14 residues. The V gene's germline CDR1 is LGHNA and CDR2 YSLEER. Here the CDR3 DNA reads TGCGCCAGCAGCCGAGGGACTCCGTCAGGCGAGCAGTACTTC. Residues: CASSRGTPSGEQYF.

The CDR3 DNA reads TGCAGTGCTAGAGATTATTGGGCGGGGGGCCTCTCCTACAATGAGCAGTTCTTC. It is translated as CSARDYWAGGLSYNEQFF. The chain joins TRBV20-1 to TRBJ2-1, with TRBD2 matching over 8 bases. The germline V gene has CDR1 DFQATT and CDR2 SNEGSKA (reference sequence). J gave up 0 bases and V 0 bases, and 10 bases lay outside the gene matches. The CDR3 contains 18 residues.

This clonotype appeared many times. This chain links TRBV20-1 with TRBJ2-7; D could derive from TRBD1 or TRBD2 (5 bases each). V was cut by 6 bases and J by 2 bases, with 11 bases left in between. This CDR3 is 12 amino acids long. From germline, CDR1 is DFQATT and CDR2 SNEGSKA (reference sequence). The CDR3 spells CSAGRGTYEQYF. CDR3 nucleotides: TGCAGTGCCGGACGGGGCACCTACGAGCAGTACTTC.

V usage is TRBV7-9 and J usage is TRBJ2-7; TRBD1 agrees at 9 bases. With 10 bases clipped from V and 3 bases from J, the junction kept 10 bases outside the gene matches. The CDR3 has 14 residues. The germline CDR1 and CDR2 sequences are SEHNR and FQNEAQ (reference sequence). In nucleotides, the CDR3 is TGTGCCACCCGGGCCGGGACAGGGATCTACGAGCAGTACTTC. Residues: CATRAGTGIYEQYF.

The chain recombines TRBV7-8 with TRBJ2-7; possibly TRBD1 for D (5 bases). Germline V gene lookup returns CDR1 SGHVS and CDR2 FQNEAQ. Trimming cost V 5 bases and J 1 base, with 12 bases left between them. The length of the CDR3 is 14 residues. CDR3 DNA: TGTGCCAGCAGCCTTGGGGCACCTTCCTACGAGCAGTACTTC. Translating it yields CASSLGAPSYEQYF.

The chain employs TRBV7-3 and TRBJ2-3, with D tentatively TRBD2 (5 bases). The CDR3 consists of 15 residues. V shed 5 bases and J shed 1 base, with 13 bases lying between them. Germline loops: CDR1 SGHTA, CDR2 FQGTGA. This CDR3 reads CASSPQFGGTDTQYF. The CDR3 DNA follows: TGTGCCAGCAGCCCCCAATTCGGGGGCACAGATACGCAGTATTTT.

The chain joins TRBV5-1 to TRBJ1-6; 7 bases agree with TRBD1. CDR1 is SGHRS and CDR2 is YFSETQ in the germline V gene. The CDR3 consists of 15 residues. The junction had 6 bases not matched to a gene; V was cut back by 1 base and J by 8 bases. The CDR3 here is CASSLRTGGDSPLHF. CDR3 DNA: TGCGCCAGCAGCTTGAGGACAGGCGGCGATTCACCCCTCCACTTT.

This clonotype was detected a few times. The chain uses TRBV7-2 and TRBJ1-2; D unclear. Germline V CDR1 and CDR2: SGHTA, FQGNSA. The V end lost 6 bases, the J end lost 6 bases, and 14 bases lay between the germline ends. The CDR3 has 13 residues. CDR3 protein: CASSPIWRDGYTF. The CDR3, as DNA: TGTGCCAGCAGTCCGATCTGGAGGGATGGCTACACCTTC.

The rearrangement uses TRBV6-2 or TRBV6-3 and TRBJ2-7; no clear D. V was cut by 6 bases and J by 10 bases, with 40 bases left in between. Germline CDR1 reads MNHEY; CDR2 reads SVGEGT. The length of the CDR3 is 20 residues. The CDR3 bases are TGTGCCAGCAGCTCGATTGGCAAATACGCCCGGCAACCGCAATTTGAGGCCCAGTACTTC. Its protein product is CASSSIGKYARQPQFEAQYF.

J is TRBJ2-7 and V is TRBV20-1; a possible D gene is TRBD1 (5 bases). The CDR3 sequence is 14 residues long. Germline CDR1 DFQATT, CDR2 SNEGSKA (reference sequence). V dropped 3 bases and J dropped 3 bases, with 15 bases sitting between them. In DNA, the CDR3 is TGCAGTGCTAGGCGGCAGGTAGGGGTCTACGAGCAGTACTTC. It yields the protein CSARRQVGVYEQYF.

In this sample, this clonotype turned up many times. The CDR3 coding sequence is TGTGCCAGCAGCCAAGGTAAAGGGATACTGTCCAATGAGCAGTTCTTC. It specifies CASSQGKGILSNEQFF. The rearrangement joins TRBV14 to TRBJ2-1; no clear D. Germline V gives CDR1 SGHDN, CDR2 FVKESK. The length of the CDR3 is 16 residues. The ends were cut back, 1 base at V and 6 bases at J, with 16 bases in the middle.

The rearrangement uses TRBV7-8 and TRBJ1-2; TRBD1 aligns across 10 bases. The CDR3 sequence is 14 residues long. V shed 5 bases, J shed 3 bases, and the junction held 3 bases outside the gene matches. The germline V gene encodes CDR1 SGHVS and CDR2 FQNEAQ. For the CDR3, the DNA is TGTGCCAGCAGCGTGGGACAGGGGTACTATGGCTACACCTTC. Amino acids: CASSVGQGYYGYTF.

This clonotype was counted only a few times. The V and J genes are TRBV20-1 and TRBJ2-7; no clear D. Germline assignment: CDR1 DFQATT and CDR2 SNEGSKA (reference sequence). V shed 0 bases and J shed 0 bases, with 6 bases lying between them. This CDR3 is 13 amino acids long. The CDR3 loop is CSAREGSSYEQYF. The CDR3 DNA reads TGCAGTGCTAGAGAAGGCAGCTCCTACGAGCAGTACTTC.

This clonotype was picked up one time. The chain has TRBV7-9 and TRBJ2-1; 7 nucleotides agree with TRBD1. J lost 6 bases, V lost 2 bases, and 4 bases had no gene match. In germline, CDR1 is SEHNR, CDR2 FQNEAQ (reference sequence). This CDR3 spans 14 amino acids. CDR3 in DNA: TGTGCCAGCAGCTTAACAGGGGCCACCAATGAGCAGTTCTTC. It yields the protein CASSLTGATNEQFF.

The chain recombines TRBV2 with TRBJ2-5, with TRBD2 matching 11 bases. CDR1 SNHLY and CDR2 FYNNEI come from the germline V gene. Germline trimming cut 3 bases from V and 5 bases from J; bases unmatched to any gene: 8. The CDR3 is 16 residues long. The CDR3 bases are TGTGCCAGCAGTGACCGACTAGCGGGACTACGGGAGACCCAGTACTTC. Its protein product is CASSDRLAGLRETQYF.